This T cell receptor (beta chain) came from a study of blood T cell repertoires in COVID-19. V was pared by 8 bases and J by 7 bases, with 14 bases between. CDR1 and CDR2 from the germline V gene are SGHDN and FVKESK. The CDR3 totals 13 residues. Study processing details: It was from reference gene primer amplification that nucleated cell counts were estimated. TCRdb's copy holds only in-frame clones and misses some; the assay was immunoSEQ multiplex PCR. From that table come the V and J calls and clone size; the DNA was used to work out D and trimming. Among around 150,000 clones listed, 75% to 90% were seen once.

The rearrangement joins TRBV14 to TRBJ1-4, with D hard to call. Material: PBMCs or T cells enriched from blood (not recorded which). The TCR originated in a woman between 55 and 75 years old who had recovered from COVID-19. The CDR3 DNA reads as TGTGCCAGCTCGCGGTGGCGTGGTGAAAAACTGTTTTTT. Translated: CASSRWRGEKLFF.